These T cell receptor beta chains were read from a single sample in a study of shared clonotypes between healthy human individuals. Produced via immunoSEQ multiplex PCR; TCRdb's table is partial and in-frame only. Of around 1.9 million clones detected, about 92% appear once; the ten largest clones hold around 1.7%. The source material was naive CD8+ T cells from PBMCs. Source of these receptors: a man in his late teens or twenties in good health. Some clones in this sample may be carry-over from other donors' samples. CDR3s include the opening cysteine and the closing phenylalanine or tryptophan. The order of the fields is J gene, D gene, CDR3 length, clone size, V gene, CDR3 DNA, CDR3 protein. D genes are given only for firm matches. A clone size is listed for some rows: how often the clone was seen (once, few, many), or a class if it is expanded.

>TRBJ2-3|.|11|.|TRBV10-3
TGTGCCATCAGTGAGTCGTATACGCAGTATTTT
CAISESYTQYF
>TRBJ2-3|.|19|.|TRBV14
TGTGCCAGCAGCCCCGACTTGGGTGGGGGGCCAGGGGTCCAAGATACGCAGTATTTT
CASSPDLGGGPGVQDTQYF
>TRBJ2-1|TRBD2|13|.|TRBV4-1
TGCGCCAGCAGCCAAGAATTGGCGGGAGTTCAGTTCTTC
CASSQELAGVQFF
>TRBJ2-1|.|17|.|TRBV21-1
TGTGCCAGCAGCAAAGCCCCTGGGGGGGGTGGGTTGAATGAGCAGTTCTTC
CASSKAPGGGGLNEQFF
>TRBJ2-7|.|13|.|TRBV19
TGTGCCAGTAGTATTCAACAGGGCAACGAGCAGTACTTC
CASSIQQGNEQYF
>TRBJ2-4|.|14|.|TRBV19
TGTGCCAGTAGTTCCAGGGGCCGATGGAACATTCAGTACTTC
CASSSRGRWNIQYF
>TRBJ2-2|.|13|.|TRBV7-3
TGTGCCAGCAGCGCTAGTTACACCGGGGAGCTGTTTTTT
CASSASYTGELFF
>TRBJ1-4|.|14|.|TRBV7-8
TGTGCCAGCAGCTTAGGTGGGGCTAATGAAAAACTGTTTTTT
CASSLGGANEKLFF
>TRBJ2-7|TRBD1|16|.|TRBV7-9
TGTGCCAGCAGCTTATTTTGGCGGGACAGGGGTTACGAGCAGTACTTC
CASSLFWRDRGYEQYF
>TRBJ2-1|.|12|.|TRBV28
TGTGCCAGCAGTTTGGGTCCTAATGAGCAGTTCTTC
CASSLGPNEQFF
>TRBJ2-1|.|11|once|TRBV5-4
TGTGCCAGCAGCGGGAGGAATGAGCAGTTCTTC
CASSGRNEQFF
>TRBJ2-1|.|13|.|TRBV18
TGTGCCAGCTCACCTACACAGGGCGATGAGCAGTTCTTC
CASSPTQGDEQFF
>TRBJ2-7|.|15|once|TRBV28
TGTGCCAGCAGTTTTGACTGGCGCAGCTCCTACGAGCAGTACTTC
CASSFDWRSSYEQYF
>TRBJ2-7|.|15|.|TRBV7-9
TGTGCCAGCAGCTTAGCCGGCTCCGGCTCCTACGAGCAGTACTTC
CASSLAGSGSYEQYF
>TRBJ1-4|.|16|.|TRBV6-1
TGTGCCAGCAGTGAGAAACAAGGGTTAACTAATGAAAAACTGTTTTTT
CASSEKQGLTNEKLFF